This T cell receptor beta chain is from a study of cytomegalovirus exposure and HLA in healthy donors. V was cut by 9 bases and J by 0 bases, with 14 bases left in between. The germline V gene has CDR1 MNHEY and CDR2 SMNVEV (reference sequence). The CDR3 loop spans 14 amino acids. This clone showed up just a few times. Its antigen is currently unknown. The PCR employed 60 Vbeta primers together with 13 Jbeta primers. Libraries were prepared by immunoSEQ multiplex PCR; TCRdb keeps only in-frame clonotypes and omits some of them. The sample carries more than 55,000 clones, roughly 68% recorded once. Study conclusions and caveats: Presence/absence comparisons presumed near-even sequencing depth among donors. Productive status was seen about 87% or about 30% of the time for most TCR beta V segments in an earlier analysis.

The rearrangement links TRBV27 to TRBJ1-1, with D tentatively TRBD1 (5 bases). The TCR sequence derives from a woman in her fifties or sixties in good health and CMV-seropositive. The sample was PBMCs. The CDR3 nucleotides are TGTGCCAGTTCCCCCGGGGGAGTGAACACTGAAGCTTTCTTT. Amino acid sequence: CASSPGGVNTEAFF.